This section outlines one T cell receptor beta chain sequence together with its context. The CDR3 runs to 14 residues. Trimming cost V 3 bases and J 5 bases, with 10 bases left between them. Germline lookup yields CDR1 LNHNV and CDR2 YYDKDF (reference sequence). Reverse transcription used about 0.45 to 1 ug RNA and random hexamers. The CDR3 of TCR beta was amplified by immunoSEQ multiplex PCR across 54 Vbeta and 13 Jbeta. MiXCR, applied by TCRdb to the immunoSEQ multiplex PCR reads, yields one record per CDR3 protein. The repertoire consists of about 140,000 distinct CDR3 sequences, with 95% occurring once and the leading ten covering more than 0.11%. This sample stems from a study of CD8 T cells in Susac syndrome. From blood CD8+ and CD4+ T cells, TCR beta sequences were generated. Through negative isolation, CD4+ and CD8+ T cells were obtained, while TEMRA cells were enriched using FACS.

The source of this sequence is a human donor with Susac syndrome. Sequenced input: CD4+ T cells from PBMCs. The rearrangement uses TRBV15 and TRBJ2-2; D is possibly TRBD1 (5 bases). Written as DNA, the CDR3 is TGTGCCACCAGCAGTAATGGGGCTACCGGGGAGCTGTTTTTT. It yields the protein CATSSNGATGELFF. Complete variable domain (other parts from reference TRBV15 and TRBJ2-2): DAMVIQNPRYQVTQFGKPVTLSCSQTLNHNVMYWYQQKSSQAPKLLFHYYDKDFNNEADTPDNFQSRRPNTSFCFLDIRSPGLGDTAMYLCATSSNGATGELFFGEGSRLTVL.